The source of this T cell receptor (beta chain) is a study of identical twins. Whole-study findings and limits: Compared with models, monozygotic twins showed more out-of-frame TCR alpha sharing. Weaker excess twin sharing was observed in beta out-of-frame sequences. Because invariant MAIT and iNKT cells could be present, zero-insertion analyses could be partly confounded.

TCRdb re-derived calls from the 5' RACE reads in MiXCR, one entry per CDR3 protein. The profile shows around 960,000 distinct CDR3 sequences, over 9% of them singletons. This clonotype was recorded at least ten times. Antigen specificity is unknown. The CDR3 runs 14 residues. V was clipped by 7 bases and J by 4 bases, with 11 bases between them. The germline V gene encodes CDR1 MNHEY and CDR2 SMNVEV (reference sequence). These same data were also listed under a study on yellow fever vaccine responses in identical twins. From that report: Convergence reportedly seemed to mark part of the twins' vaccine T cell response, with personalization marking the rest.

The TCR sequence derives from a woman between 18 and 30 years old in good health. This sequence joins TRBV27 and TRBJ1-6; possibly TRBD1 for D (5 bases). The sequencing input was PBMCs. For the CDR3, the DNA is TGTGCCAGCACCATGGGGGGGTATAATTCACCCCTCCACTTT. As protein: CASTMGGYNSPLHF.